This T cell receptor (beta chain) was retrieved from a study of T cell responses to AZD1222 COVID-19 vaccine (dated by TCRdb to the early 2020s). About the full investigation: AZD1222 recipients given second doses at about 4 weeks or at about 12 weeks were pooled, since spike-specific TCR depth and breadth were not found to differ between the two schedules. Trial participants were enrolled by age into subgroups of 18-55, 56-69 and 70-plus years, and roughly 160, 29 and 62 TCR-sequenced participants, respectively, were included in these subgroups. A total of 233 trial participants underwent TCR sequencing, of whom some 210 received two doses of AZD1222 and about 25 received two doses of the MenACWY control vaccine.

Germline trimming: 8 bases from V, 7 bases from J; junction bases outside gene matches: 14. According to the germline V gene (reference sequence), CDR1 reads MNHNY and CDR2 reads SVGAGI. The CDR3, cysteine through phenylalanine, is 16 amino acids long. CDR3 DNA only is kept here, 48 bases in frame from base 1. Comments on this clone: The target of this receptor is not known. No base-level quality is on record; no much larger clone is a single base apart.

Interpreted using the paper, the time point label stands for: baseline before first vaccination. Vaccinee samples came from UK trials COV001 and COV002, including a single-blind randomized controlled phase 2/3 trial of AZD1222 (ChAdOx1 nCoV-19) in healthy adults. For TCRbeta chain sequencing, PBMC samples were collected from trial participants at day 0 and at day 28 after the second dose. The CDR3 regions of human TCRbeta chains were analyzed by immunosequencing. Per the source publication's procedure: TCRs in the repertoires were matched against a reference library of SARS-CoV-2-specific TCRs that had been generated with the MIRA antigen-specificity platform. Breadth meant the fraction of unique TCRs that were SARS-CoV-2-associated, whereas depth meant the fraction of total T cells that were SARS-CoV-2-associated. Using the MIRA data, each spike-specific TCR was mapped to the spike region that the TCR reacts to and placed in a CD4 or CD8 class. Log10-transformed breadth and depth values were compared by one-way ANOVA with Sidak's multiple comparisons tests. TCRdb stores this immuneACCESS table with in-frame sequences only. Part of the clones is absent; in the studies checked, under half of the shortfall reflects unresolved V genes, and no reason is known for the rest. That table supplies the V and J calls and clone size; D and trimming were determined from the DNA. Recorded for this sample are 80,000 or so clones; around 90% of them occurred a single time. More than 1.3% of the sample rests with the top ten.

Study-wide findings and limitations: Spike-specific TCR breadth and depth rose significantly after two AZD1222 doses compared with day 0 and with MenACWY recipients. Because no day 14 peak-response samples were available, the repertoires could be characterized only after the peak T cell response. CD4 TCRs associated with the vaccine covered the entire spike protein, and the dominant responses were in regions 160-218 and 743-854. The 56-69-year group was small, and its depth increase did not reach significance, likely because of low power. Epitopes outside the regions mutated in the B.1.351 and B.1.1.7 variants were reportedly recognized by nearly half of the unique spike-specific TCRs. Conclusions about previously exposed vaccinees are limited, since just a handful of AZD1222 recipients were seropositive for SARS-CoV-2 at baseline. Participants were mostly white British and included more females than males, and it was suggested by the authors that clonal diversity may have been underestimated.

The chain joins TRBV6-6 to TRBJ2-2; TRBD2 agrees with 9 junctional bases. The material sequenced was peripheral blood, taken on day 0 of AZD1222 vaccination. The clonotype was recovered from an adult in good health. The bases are TGTGCCAGCGAAGACTATGGGACTAGCCGCGTCGGGGAGCTGTTTTTT. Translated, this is CASEDYGTSRVGELFF.